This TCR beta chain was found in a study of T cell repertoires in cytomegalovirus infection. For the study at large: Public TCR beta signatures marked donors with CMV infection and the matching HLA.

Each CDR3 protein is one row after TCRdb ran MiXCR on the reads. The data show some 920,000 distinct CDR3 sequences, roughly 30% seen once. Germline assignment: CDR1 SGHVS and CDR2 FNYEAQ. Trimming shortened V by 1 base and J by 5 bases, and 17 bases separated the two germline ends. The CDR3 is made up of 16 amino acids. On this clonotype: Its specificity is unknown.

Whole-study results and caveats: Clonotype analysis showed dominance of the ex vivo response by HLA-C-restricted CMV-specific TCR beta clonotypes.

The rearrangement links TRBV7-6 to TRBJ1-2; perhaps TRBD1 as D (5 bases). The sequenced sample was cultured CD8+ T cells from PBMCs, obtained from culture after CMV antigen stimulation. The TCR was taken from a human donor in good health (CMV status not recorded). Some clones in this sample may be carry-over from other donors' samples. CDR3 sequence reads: CASSLGGDSTRYGYTF. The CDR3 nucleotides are TGTGCCAGCAGCTTAGGGGGGGACTCTACTCGGTATGGCTACACCTTC. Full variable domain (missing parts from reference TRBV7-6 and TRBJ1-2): GAGVSQSPRYKVTKRGQDVALRCDPISGHVSLYWYRQALGQGPEFLTYFNYEAQQDKSGLPNDRFSAERPEGSISTLTIQRTEQRDSAMYRCASSLGGDSTRYGYTFGSGTRLTVV.